Listed below are T cell receptor beta chains from one sample, sequenced in a study of CD8+ T cells in alopecia areata. TCRdb keeps only in-frame clones here, not all; method: immunoSEQ multiplex PCR. The profile covers fewer than 250,000 clones, with 45% to 75% appearing a single time and 0.65% to 0.7% taken by the ten largest. Sequences were derived from CD4+ T cells sorted from blood, sampled at week 4, from a patient treated with tofacitinib. The source of these receptors is a human donor with alopecia areata. Both conserved end residues are part of each CDR3. D genes are given only for firm matches. Clone size appears in some rows only: once, few, many, or a class for an expanded clone.

TRBJ1-5 . TRBV6-5 TRBD1 CASRDRAGNQPQHF
TRBJ1-5 few TRBV28 . CASRAGNQPQHF
TRBJ2-2 . TRBV30 TRBD2 CAWSPRQREQNTGELFF
TRBJ2-3 . TRBV7-2 . CASSFQGSPGWSTQYF
TRBJ2-5 . TRBV30 . CAVGLAETQYF
TRBJ2-7 . TRBV11-2 . CASSYRTAQGIYEQYF
TRBJ2-7 few TRBV20-1 . CSAESTDQYF
TRBJ2-7 . TRBV29-1 TRBD1 CSVIPRQGPYEQYF
TRBJ2-5 . TRBV27 . CASREMDGARGTQYF
TRBJ1-1 . TRBV29-1 TRBD1 CSVQQGMAEAFF
TRBJ2-5 . TRBV5-1 . CASKISSQETQYF
TRBJ1-2 few TRBV7-2 . CASSLGRGPNYGYTF
TRBJ1-2 . TRBV30 . CAWIPDSGYGYTF
TRBJ2-3 few TRBV6-5 . CASSLDWTDTQYF
TRBJ1-1 . TRBV29-1 . CSVTPGTIPEAFF
TRBJ1-2 . TRBV30 . CAWSADRSYGYTF
TRBJ2-1 few TRBV7-9 . CASSTPYEQFF
TRBJ1-1 . TRBV2 TRBD1 CASSSTQGYTEAFF
TRBJ1-1 few TRBV6-5 . CASSYSGPTMNTEAFF
TRBJ2-1 . TRBV19 TRBD2 CASMSGGRYNEQFF
TRBJ2-1 . TRBV6-1 . CASSGLRDEQFF
TRBJ2-3 . TRBV29-1 . CSVSGLRDTQYF
TRBJ2-5 . TRBV30 TRBD2 CACTPSGIYQETQYF
TRBJ2-2 many TRBV7-2 . CASSRTGAELFF
TRBJ1-2 . TRBV12-5 . CASGLWGSYGYTF
TRBJ2-7 . TRBV6-5 . CASKVRQGPQQQYF